The T cell receptor (beta chain) under discussion was sequenced for a study of STAT3 mutations in large granular lymphocyte leukemia. The overall study: Canonical activating STAT3 mutations were detected in roughly half of the longitudinally sequenced T-LGLL patients. Study-level results: In about 30% of the 18 patients, new TCR clonotypes emerged after therapy. Every T-cell large granular lymphocyte leukemia patient had at least one immunodominant TCR beta clonotype.

Only in-frame clones appear in the TCRdb table, and some are missing; sequencing was by immunoSEQ multiplex PCR. The sample shows under 15,000 clones, over 85% of them seen only once. V was trimmed by 5 bases and J by 4 bases, leaving 17 bases between them. Germline CDR1 reads SEHNR; CDR2 reads FQNEAQ (reference sequence). CDR3 length equals 15 residues. Comment on this clone: The antigen is unknown.

V gene TRBV7-9 combines with J gene TRBJ1-2, with D possibly matching TRBD1 (6 bases). Sequences were obtained from peripheral blood mononuclear cells. This TCR was recovered from a man aged 40-50 years with T-cell large granular lymphocyte leukemia. Some clones in this sample may be carry-over from other donors' samples. The CDR3 region has the DNA TGTGCCAGCAGCCTCAGTTCGGGACAAGTCTATGGCTACACCTTC. Its translation: CASSLSSGQVYGYTF.